This TCR beta chain was sequenced for a study of CD8 T cells in ankylosing spondylitis. Regarding the study as a whole: Significantly higher representation of disease-linked clones was reported for matched ankylosing spondylitis synovial fluid. Blood of patients with ankylosing spondylitis appeared to be characterized by a TCR beta motif of eight highly homologous variants.

TCRdb recomputed calls from the 5' RACE reads with MiXCR, one row per CDR3 protein. The data contain some 270,000 distinct CDR3 sequences, 32% of them singletons. Points on this clonotype: Its antigen is as yet unknown.

This CDR3 is 17 amino acids long. V trimming: 0 bases; J trimming: 5 bases; junction bases outside the gene matches: 10. The germline V gene has CDR1 LNHNV and CDR2 YYDKDF (reference sequence). The sequence derives from a male donor with ankylosing spondylitis or in good health (not recorded which). V gene TRBV15 combines with J gene TRBJ1-2, with 9 bases identical to TRBD1. The specimen sequenced was blood, either unsorted or a sorted T cell fraction (not recorded which). Here the CDR3 reads CATSRDPGQGYWYGYTF. The DNA for the CDR3 is TGTGCCACCAGCAGAGATCCGGGACAGGGTTATTGGTATGGCTACACCTTC.